Listed below are T cell receptor beta chains from one sample, sequenced in a study of radiation and T cells in renal cell carcinoma. Method: immunoSEQ multiplex PCR; TCRdb's copy keeps in-frame clones and lacks some. The table lists around 95,000 clones, 84% of them singletons. The material was blood, obtained from a patient whose treatment included radiotherapy and nephrectomy. The receptors shown here come from a man aged 60 to 75 with renal cell carcinoma. The CDR3 runs from the conserved cysteine through the conserved F or W. The D gene is left open where the match is weak. Some rows mark clone size as missing; the rest say once, few, many or name a class of expanded clone.

>once|TRBJ2-7|TRBV29-1|15|.
CSTRQGGTAVYEQYF
TGCAGCACTCGGCAGGGGGGGACTGCTGTCTACGAGCAGTACTTC
>.|TRBJ1-5|TRBV28|15|.
CASSLYRVSNQPQHF
TGTGCCAGCAGTTTATATCGGGTGAGCAATCAGCCCCAGCATTTT
>.|TRBJ2-7|TRBV2|15|TRBD1
CASRLDRVEGNEQYF
TGTGCCAGCAGACTGGACAGGGTTGAAGGAAACGAGCAGTACTTC
>.|TRBJ1-6|TRBV25-1|14|.
CASSVGQTHSPLHF
TGTGCCAGCAGTGTAGGACAGACCCATTCACCCCTCCACTTT
>.|TRBJ2-7|TRBV11-2|15|.
CASSSLRRASYEQYF
TGTGCCAGCAGCTCCCTACGGCGAGCGTCCTACGAGCAGTACTTC
>.|TRBJ2-5|TRBV5-4|14|.
CASSLGQRGETQYF
TGTGCCAGCAGTTTGGGGCAGAGAGGAGAGACCCAGTACTTC
>.|TRBJ2-1|TRBV7-3|16|.
CASSPLGSSSYNEQFF
TGTGCCAGCAGCCCCCTCGGCTCGAGCTCCTACAATGAGCAGTTCTTC
>.|TRBJ1-1|TRBV28|14|.
CASSRTNLNTEAFF
TGTGCCAGCAGCCGAACGAACCTGAACACTGAAGCTTTCTTT
>.|TRBJ1-1|TRBV7-6|16|TRBD1
CASSIPLAGGSTEAFF
TGTGCCAGCAGCATCCCCCTCGCAGGGGGGAGCACTGAAGCTTTCTTT
>.|TRBJ1-1|TRBV27|18|.
CASSSSPLFGARNTEAFF
TGTGCCAGCAGTTCTTCCCCTTTATTCGGGGCGCGGAACACTGAAGCTTTCTTT
>.|TRBJ2-7|TRBV13|14|TRBD1
CASSPGTGSREQYF
TGTGCCAGCAGCCCCGGGACAGGTTCGCGGGAGCAGTACTTC
>.|TRBJ1-2|TRBV29-1|12|.
CSVVGQSFGYTF
TGCAGCGTTGTCGGACAGAGCTTTGGCTACACCTTC
>.|TRBJ2-2|TRBV7-2|14|.
CASSSTGNTGELFF
TGTGCCAGCAGCTCCACAGGGAACACCGGGGAGCTGTTTTTT
>few|TRBJ2-2|TRBV27|14|TRBD2
CASSFQRGSGELFF
TGTGCCAGCAGTTTTCAGCGGGGAAGCGGGGAGCTGTTTTTT
>.|TRBJ2-3|TRBV5-1|15|.
CASSLVPIGADTQYF
TGCGCCAGCAGCTTGGTCCCAATCGGAGCAGATACGCAGTATTTT
>.|TRBJ1-6|TRBV11-1|15|.
CASSLGGTSASPLHF
TGTGCCAGCAGCTTAGGCGGGACATCGGCTTCACCCCTCCACTTT
>.|TRBJ1-1|TRBV7-9|11|.
CASGLNTEAFF
TGTGCCAGCGGGCTTAACACTGAAGCTTTCTTT
>.|TRBJ1-3|TRBV7-6|16|.
CASSLGGTGPGNTIYF
TGTGCCAGCAGCTTAGGAGGCACGGGACCTGGAAACACCATATATTTT
>few|TRBJ1-5|TRBV6-6|14|.
CASSYGQPDQPQHF
TGTGCCAGCAGTTACGGACAGCCGGATCAGCCCCAGCATTTT
>.|TRBJ1-5|TRBV25-1|13|.
CASSDSTGQPQHF
TGTGCCAGCAGTGACTCCACGGGGCAGCCCCAGCATTTT
>.|TRBJ1-1|TRBV19|14|.
CASSMGRTNTEAFF
TGTGCCAGTAGTATGGGACGCACGAACACTGAAGCTTTCTTT
>once|TRBJ2-3|TRBV4-1|13|.
CASSPISTDTQYF
TGCGCCAGCAGCCCGATCTCCACAGATACGCAGTATTTT
>.|TRBJ1-2|TRBV11-2|20|TRBD1
CASSLDGRHNRDRAGYGYTF
TGTGCCAGCAGCTTAGATGGGAGGCATAACCGGGACAGGGCGGGCTATGGCTACACCTTC
>.|TRBJ2-5|TRBV28|13|TRBD1
CAILGQYQETQYF
TGTGCCATCTTGGGACAGTACCAAGAGACCCAGTACTTC
>.|TRBJ2-1|TRBV5-6|14|.
CASSHGSSYNEQFF
TGTGCCAGCAGCCACGGAAGCTCCTACAATGAGCAGTTCTTC
>.|TRBJ1-1|TRBV27|14|TRBD1
CASSFKQGATEAFF
TGTGCCAGCAGTTTTAAACAGGGGGCCACTGAAGCTTTCTTT
>.|TRBJ2-7|TRBV6-5|14|.
CASRGGGPNYEQYF
TGTGCCAGCAGGGGGGGCGGCCCAAACTACGAGCAGTACTTC
>.|TRBJ2-1|TRBV21-1|17|.
CASSKALKRSSYNEQFF
TGTGCCAGCAGCAAAGCGCTAAAGCGGAGCTCCTACAATGAGCAGTTCTTC
>.|TRBJ1-1|TRBV19|13|.
CASSKYANTEAFF
TGTGCCAGTAGTAAATATGCTAACACTGAAGCTTTCTTT
>.|TRBJ1-2|TRBV5-1|16|.
CASSLRPGEVGYGYTF
TGCGCCAGCAGCTTGCGTCCGGGGGAGGTTGGCTATGGCTACACCTTC
>.|TRBJ2-2|TRBV30|15|TRBD2
CAWRNGRANTGELFF
TGTGCCTGGAGAAACGGGAGGGCGAACACCGGGGAGCTGTTTTTT
>once|TRBJ1-5|TRBV5-5|13|.
CASSLLGGQPQHF
TGTGCCAGCAGCTTGTTAGGGGGTCAGCCCCAGCATTTT
>.|TRBJ2-2|TRBV19|14|.
CASSMFPWPGELFF
TGTGCCAGTAGTATGTTCCCCTGGCCCGGGGAGCTGTTTTTT
>few|TRBJ1-2|TRBV7-9|13|.
CASSLATADGYTF
TGTGCCAGCAGCTTAGCTACGGCTGATGGCTACACCTTC
>.|TRBJ2-7|TRBV7-6|13|.
CASSLLTGFEQYF
TGTGCCAGCAGCTTACTAACAGGGTTCGAGCAGTACTTC
>few|TRBJ2-7|TRBV10-3|16|.
CAIRGTPLGMDYEQYF
TGTGCCATCAGAGGGACGCCTCTCGGGATGGACTACGAGCAGTACTTC
>.|TRBJ2-3|TRBV6-1|16|.
CASSEVLAASTDTQYF
TGTGCCAGCAGTGAAGTATTAGCTGCTAGCACAGATACGCAGTATTTT
>.|TRBJ1-5|TRBV10-3|15|TRBD1
CAISESSDRDQPQHF
TGTGCCATCAGTGAGTCGTCCGACAGGGATCAGCCCCAGCATTTT
>.|TRBJ2-3|TRBV5-1|15|.
CASSSKGGTTDTQYF
TGCGCCAGCAGCTCGAAAGGGGGAACCACAGATACGCAGTATTTT
>.|TRBJ2-3|TRBV6-1|14|.
CASRESWGADTQYF
TGTGCCAGCAGGGAAAGTTGGGGGGCAGATACGCAGTATTTT
>few|TRBJ1-1|TRBV4-1|14|.
CASSQAFSVSSAFF
TGCGCCAGCAGCCAAGCTTTTTCGGTGAGTTCAGCTTTCTTT
>few|TRBJ2-7|TRBV2|12|TRBD1
CATGQGAREQYF
TGTGCCACCGGACAGGGGGCTAGAGAGCAGTACTTC
>few|TRBJ2-1|TRBV5-1|14|TRBD2
CASSWEGLNNEQFF
TGCGCCAGCAGCTGGGAGGGCCTCAACAATGAGCAGTTCTTC
>once|TRBJ2-5|TRBV7-6|15|TRBD2
CASSRLAGVLETQYF
TGTGCCAGCAGCCGACTAGCGGGAGTGTTAGAGACCCAGTACTTC
>.|TRBJ2-7|TRBV9|16|.
CASSVLDSVLGYEQYF
TGTGCCAGCAGCGTGTTGGACAGCGTTCTTGGTTACGAGCAGTACTTC
>few|TRBJ1-1|TRBV6-6|13|.
CASSTGGNTEAFF
TGTGCCAGCTCCACGGGGGGGAACACTGAAGCTTTCTTT
>.|TRBJ1-2|TRBV4-3|17|.
CASSQALPGDWTYGYTF
TGCGCCAGCAGCCAAGCCCTTCCAGGGGATTGGACTTATGGCTACACCTTC
>.|TRBJ1-4|TRBV25-1|14|.
CASSERGAREKLFF
TGTGCCAGCAGTGAACGGGGGGCGAGGGAAAAACTGTTTTTT
>.|TRBJ2-6|TRBV28|18|TRBD1
CASSSPTGGSSGANVLTF
TGTGCCAGCAGTTCCCCGACAGGGGGGAGCTCTGGGGCCAACGTCCTGACTTTC
>.|TRBJ1-5|TRBV4-1|18|.
CASSQVIGKTYSNQPQHF
TGCGCCAGCAGCCAAGTTATAGGGAAAACTTATAGCAATCAGCCCCAGCATTTT
>.|TRBJ2-7|TRBV9|12|.
CASSANGYEQYF
TGTGCCAGCAGCGCCAATGGTTACGAGCAGTACTTC
>once|TRBJ2-1|TRBV28|15|TRBD1
CASREQGGSYNEQFF
TGTGCCAGCAGAGAACAGGGGGGATCCTACAATGAGCAGTTCTTC
>few|TRBJ1-1|TRBV28|12|.
CASSHRGEEAFF
TGTGCCAGCAGCCACCGGGGGGAAGAAGCTTTCTTT
>.|TRBJ2-5|TRBV5-1|15|.
CASSLASRAGETQYF
TGCGCCAGCAGCTTGGCCTCCAGGGCGGGAGAGACCCAGTACTTC
>.|TRBJ1-4|TRBV30|16|.
CAWSRLPTGLNEKLFF
TGTGCCTGGAGTAGGCTCCCTACGGGGCTTAATGAAAAACTGTTTTTT
>.|TRBJ1-3|TRBV6-1|14|.
CASSPRTSGNTIYF
TGTGCCAGCAGTCCGAGGACCTCTGGAAACACCATATATTTT
>.|TRBJ2-3|TRBV6-1|14|TRBD1
CASSTSGQGNTQYF
TGTGCCAGCTCGACCTCGGGACAGGGGAATACGCAGTATTTT
>.|TRBJ2-7|TRBV5-1|20|.
CASSLRTPPALRELSYEQYF
TGCGCCAGCAGCCTGAGGACCCCCCCCGCCTTACGGGAGCTCTCCTACGAGCAGTACTTC
>.|TRBJ2-7|TRBV6-5|14|.
CASSYPGRGREQYF
TGTGCCAGCAGCTATCCGGGACGGGGTAGGGAGCAGTACTTC